A single sample is the source of the 13 T cell receptor beta chains below, sequenced in a study of tumor-infiltrating lymphocytes in primary liver carcinoma. Production of TCR beta cDNA used around 460 ng total RNA together with a constant-region primer. TCR beta libraries came from three nested multiplex PCR rounds using slightly modified ARM-PCR. Primers for the first two PCR rounds were TRBV1-TRBV30 forward primers and a C-beta reverse primer (approximately 9 cycles per round). TCRdb called the multiplex PCR reads again in MiXCR, with one record for every CDR3 protein. The data contain approximately 330,000 distinct CDR3 sequences, about 65% of them singletons. Blood RNA came from unsorted whole blood; germline DNA was also extracted. The sequencing input was peripheral blood. These receptor sequences come from a middle-aged man with primary liver carcinoma and hepatitis B virus infection.

This rearrangement joins TRBV6-1 to TRBJ2-3; possible D gene TRBD2, 6 bases. Germline V gene sequence: CDR1 MNHNS, CDR2 SASEGT. V was clipped by 6 bases and J by 5 bases, with 18 bases between them. The CDR3 has 15 residues. The CDR3 DNA reads TGTGCCAGCAGCCTCTCGGGGGAGGCAGTAGATACGCAGTATTTT. As protein: CASSLSGEAVDTQYF.

With regard to this clonotype: Mismatch with germline at one junction end may stem from a read error. This chain connects TRBV4-3 to TRBJ2-2; perhaps TRBD2 as D (7 bases). The CDR3 covers 16 residues. Germline assignment: CDR1 LGHNA and CDR2 YSLEER. CDR3 in DNA: TGCACCAGCATCCAAAGTACGGAGGGGGGGACCGGGGAGCTGTTTTTT. Its protein product is CTSIQSTEGGTGELFF.

Points on this clonotype: The junction differs from germline at one of its ends, possibly a read error. The chain employs TRBV29-1 and TRBJ1-1; 9 nucleotides align to TRBD1. Germline loops: CDR1 SQVTM, CDR2 ANQGSEA. This CDR3 comprises 14 residues. CDR3 sequence: CRVQQGQGNTEAIF. As DNA, the CDR3 is TGCAGAGTGCAACAAGGACAGGGGAACACTGAAGCTATCTTT.

The chain uses TRBV20-1 and TRBJ1-1; TRBD1 agrees at 7 bases. V was pared by 6 bases and J by 5 bases, with 12 bases of the junction left unmatched. Germline CDR1 DFQATT, CDR2 SNEGSKA (reference sequence). The CDR3 contains 14 residues. CDR3 loop: CSALPTGTNTEAFF. The CDR3 nucleotides are TGCAGTGCCCTCCCGACAGGGACGAATACTGAAGCTTTCTTT.

With regard to this clonotype: Its ends do not fully match the called genes, so a read error is possible. The chain combines TRBV6-1 with TRBJ2-2; 9 bases line up with TRBD2. The CDR3 sequence is 17 residues long. Germline-derived CDR1 and CDR2 are MNHNS and SASEGT. The CDR3 loop is CASSEGILAGVAGGLFF. The CDR3 coding sequence is TGTGCCAGCAGTGAAGGAATATTAGCGGGAGTGGCCGGGGGGCTGTTTTTT.

Points on this clonotype: At one end, the junction sequence differs from germline, possibly due to a read error. V usage is TRBV11-2 and J usage is TRBJ2-7; perhaps TRBD1 as D (5 bases). The CDR3 consists of 16 residues. CDR1 and CDR2 (germline): SGHAT, FQNNGV. CDR3 DNA: TGTGCCAGCGGCTTAGATGAGGCAGGGATAATCTACGAGCAGTACTTC. Amino acids: CASGLDEAGIIYEQYF.

This clonotype came up many times. The chain links TRBV6-2 or TRBV6-3 to TRBJ2-7; D uncertain. This CDR3 has 14 residues. V lost 6 bases and J 3 bases, leaving 15 bases between the germline ends. Germline CDR1 MNHEY, CDR2 SVGEGT. The CDR3 here is CASRMIQPHYEQYF. The CDR3 region has the DNA TGTGCCAGCAGGATGATACAACCCCACTACGAGCAGTACTTC.

V is TRBV6-1 and J is TRBJ2-1, with D tentatively TRBD1 (6 bases). Looked up from germline, CDR1 is MNHNS and CDR2 is SASEGT. Trimming took 7 bases from V and 4 from J, leaving 17 bases between them. This CDR3 has 15 amino acids. DNA of the CDR3: TGTGCCAGCACCTTGGGACAAGAGGCGTACAATGAGCAGTTCTTC. Translation gives CASTLGQEAYNEQFF.

In this sample, this clonotype turned up a few times. V usage is TRBV10-3 and J usage is TRBJ2-2; 7 bases align to TRBD2. The germline gives CDR1 ENHRY, CDR2 SYGVKD. The V segment lost 10 bases and the J segment 0 bases; nucleotides outside the gene matches: 14. CDR3 length: 17 residues. In DNA, the CDR3 is TGTGCCAGCAAGACCGGGACTATGATTTCGAACACCGGGGAGCTGTTTTTT. Amino acids: CASKTGTMISNTGELFF.

With regard to this clonotype: A single base separates this from a much larger clone, so it may be a read error. This chain's CDR3 is CASSPSRGWTDTQYF. The CDR3, as DNA: TGTGCCAGCAGTCCTTCAAGGGGTTGGACAGATACGCAGTATTTT. The rearrangement uses TRBV6-5 and TRBJ2-3; TRBD1 might be the D (5 bases). The CDR3 is made up of 15 amino acids. V was pared by 5 bases and J by 3 bases, with 15 bases between. Germline lookup yields CDR1 MNHEY and CDR2 SVGAGI.

Notes on this clonotype: A read error may explain this, as a much larger clone is one base away. The genes are TRBV6-5 and TRBJ2-4; D may be TRBD1 (5 bases). Germline assignment: CDR1 MNHEY and CDR2 SVGAGI. CDR3 length: 16 amino acids. V was shortened by 5 bases and J by 0 bases, with 14 bases between the two germline ends. This CDR3 reads CASSQGGPIAKNIQYF. The CDR3 DNA sequence: TGTGCCAGCAGTCAGGGCGGCCCCATAGCCAAAAACATTCAGTACTTC.

This clonotype was seen once. The rearrangement links TRBV6-2 or TRBV6-3 to TRBJ1-6; D ambiguous. The V gene's germline CDR1 is MNHEY and CDR2 SVGEGT. The CDR3 is 15 amino acids. Trimming pared 6 bases from V and 17 bases from J, leaving 26 bases between. The CDR3 bases are TGTGCCAGCAGCTTCGAGAGCTCCTATAATTCACCAATCCACTTT. Translated, it gives CASSFESSYNSPIHF.

This clonotype was counted once. The chain employs TRBV11-2 and TRBJ2-3, with TRBD2 matching over 10 bases. Germline V gives CDR1 SGHAT, CDR2 FQNNGV. The CDR3 has 15 amino acids. With 4 bases clipped from V and 4 bases from J, the junction kept 5 bases outside the gene matches. The DNA of the CDR3 is TGTGCCAGCAGCTGGGCTAGCGGGAGAGCAGATACGCAGTATTTT. Translation gives CASSWASGRADTQYF.